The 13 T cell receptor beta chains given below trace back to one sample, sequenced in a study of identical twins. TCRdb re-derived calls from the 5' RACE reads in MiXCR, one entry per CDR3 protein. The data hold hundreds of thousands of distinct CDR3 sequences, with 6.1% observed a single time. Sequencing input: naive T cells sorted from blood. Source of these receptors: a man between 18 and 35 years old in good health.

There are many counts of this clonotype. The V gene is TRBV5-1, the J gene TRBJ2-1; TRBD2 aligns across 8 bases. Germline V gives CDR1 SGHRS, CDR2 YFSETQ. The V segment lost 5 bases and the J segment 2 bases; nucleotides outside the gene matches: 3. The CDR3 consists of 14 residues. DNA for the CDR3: TGCGCCAGCAGACGGGAGGGCCCCTACAATGAGCAGTTCTTC. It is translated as CASRREGPYNEQFF.

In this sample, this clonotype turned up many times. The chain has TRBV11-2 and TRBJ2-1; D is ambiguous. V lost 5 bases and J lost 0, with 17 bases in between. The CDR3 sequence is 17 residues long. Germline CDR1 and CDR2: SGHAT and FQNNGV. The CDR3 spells CASSGPSTRSSYNEQFF. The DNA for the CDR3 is TGTGCCAGCAGCGGTCCCTCGACTCGGAGCTCCTACAATGAGCAGTTCTTC. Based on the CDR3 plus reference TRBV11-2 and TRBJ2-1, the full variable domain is EAGVAQSPRYKIIEKRQSVAFWCNPISGHATLYWYQQILGQGPKLLIQFQNNGVVDDSQLPKDRFSAERLKGVDSTLKIQPAKLEDSAVYLCASSGPSTRSSYNEQFFGPGTRLTVL.

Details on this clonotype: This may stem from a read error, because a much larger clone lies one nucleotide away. CDR3: CASSLGYAWEEDTQYF. The DNA for the CDR3 is TGCGCCAGCAGCTTGGGTTATGCATGGGAGGAAGATACGCAGTATTTT. The chain couples TRBV5-1 to TRBJ2-3; a weak D match, TRBD2 (6 bases). The CDR3 runs to 16 residues. Trimming took 0 bases from V and 5 from J, leaving 16 bases between them. Germline V gene sequence: CDR1 SGHRS, CDR2 YFSETQ.

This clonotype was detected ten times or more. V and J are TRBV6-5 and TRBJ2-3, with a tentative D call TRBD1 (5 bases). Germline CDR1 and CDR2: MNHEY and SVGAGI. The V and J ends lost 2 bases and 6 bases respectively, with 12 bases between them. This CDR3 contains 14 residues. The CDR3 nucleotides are TGTGCCAGCAGTTACGGACATCGAATTGATACGCAGTATTTT. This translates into CASSYGHRIDTQYF.

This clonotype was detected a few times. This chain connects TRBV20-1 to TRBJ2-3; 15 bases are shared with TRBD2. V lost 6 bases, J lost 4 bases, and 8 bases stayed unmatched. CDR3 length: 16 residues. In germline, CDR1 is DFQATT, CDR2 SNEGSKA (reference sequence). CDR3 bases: TGCAGTGCGAGGACTAGCGGGAGGGCCAAAGCAGATACGCAGTATTTT. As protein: CSARTSGRAKADTQYF.

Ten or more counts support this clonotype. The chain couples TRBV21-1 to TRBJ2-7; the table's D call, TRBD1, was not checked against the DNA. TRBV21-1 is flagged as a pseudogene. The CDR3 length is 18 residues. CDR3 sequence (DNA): TGTGCCAGCAGCAAAGGGTCTGGTAACAGGTCAATGGGCTACGAGCAGTACGTC. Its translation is CASSKGSGNRSMGYEQYV.

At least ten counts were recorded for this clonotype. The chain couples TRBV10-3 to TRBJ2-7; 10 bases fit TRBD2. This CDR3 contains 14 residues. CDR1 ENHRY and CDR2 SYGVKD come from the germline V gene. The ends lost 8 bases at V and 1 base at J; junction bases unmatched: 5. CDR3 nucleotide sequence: TGTGCCATCGCCCTAGCGGGAGATTCCTACGAGCAGTACTTC. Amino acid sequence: CAIALAGDSYEQYF.

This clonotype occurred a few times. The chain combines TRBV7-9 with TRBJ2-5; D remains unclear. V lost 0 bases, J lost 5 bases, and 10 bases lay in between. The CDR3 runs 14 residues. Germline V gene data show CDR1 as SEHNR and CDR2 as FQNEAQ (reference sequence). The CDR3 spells CASSLASAYETQYF. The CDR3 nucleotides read TGTGCCAGCAGCTTAGCTTCGGCTTACGAGACCCAGTACTTC.

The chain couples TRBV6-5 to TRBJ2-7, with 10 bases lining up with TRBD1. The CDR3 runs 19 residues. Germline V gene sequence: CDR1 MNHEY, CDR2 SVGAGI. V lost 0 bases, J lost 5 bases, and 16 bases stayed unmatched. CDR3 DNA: TGTGCCAGCAGTTACTCGACCGGGACAGGGGAAGGTCTATTGGACGAGCAGTACTTC. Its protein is CASSYSTGTGEGLLDEQYF.

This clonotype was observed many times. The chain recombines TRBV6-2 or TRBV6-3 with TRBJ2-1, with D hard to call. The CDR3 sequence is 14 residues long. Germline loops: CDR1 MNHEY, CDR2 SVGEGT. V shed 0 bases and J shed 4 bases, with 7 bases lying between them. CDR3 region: CASSYSSLYNEQFF. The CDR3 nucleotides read TGTGCCAGCAGTTACTCTTCCCTATACAATGAGCAGTTCTTC.

The CDR3: CASSLHGQLQPQHF. The CDR3 bases are TGTGCCAGCAGCTTACATGGGCAGCTCCAGCCCCAGCATTTT. The genes are TRBV5-6 and TRBJ1-5; D not certain. Trimming cost V 2 bases and J 7 bases, with 13 bases left between them. CDR1 is SGHDT, CDR2 YYEEEE, per germline. The CDR3 covers 14 residues.

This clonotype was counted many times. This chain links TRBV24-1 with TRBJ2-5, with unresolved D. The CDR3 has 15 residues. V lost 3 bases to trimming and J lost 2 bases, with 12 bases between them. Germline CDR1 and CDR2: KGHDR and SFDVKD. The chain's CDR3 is CATSDIGQIQETQYF. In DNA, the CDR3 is TGTGCCACCAGTGATATAGGCCAGATTCAAGAGACCCAGTACTTC.

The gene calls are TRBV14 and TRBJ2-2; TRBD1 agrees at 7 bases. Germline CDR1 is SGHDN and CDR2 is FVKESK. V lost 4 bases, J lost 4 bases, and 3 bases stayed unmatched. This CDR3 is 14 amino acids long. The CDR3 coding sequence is TGTGCCAGCAGCCGTCCAGGGGGCACCGGGGAGCTGTTTTTT. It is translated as CASSRPGGTGELFF.